These T cell receptor beta chains were read from a single sample in a study of CD8 T cells in Susac syndrome. One entry per CDR3 protein, called by TCRdb with MiXCR from the immunoSEQ multiplex PCR reads. There are around 300,000 distinct CDR3 sequences in the sample; about 90% occur only once, and about 0.07% lies in the top ten. The sample taken for sequencing was CD4+ T cells from PBMCs. The receptors were gathered from a human donor with multiple sclerosis. Each CDR3 is given with its conserved first and last residue. D genes are given only for firm matches. Clone sizes are given selectively: once, few, many, or a class where the clone is expanded.

v_call: TRBV3-1; cdr3_length: 17; clone_size: NA; d_call: NA; j_call: TRBJ2-2; cdr3_nt: TGTGCCAGCAGCAGTAACCGGGACGGACAAGGGTCCGGGGAGCTGTTTTTT; cdr3_aa: CASSSNRDGQGSGELFF
v_call: TRBV11-2; cdr3_length: 14; clone_size: NA; d_call: NA; j_call: TRBJ1-3; cdr3_nt: TGTGCCAGCAGCGGACAAATCTCTGGAAACACCATATATTTT; cdr3_aa: CASSGQISGNTIYF
v_call: TRBV6-5; cdr3_length: 16; clone_size: once; d_call: NA; j_call: TRBJ1-1; cdr3_nt: TGTGCCAGCAGTTACTCGGGAAGTCCGATGAACACTGAAGCTTTCTTT; cdr3_aa: CASSYSGSPMNTEAFF
v_call: TRBV30; cdr3_length: 12; clone_size: NA; d_call: NA; j_call: TRBJ1-2; cdr3_nt: TGTGCCTGGAGTGGGGAGATATATGGCTACACCTTC; cdr3_aa: CAWSGEIYGYTF
v_call: TRBV5-6; cdr3_length: 17; clone_size: NA; d_call: NA; j_call: TRBJ2-2; cdr3_nt: TGTGCCAGCAGCTTTGGCTTAGGGACTGAGAACACCGGGGAGCTGTTTTTT; cdr3_aa: CASSFGLGTENTGELFF
v_call: TRBV19; cdr3_length: 15; clone_size: once; d_call: TRBD1; j_call: TRBJ1-2; cdr3_nt: TGTGCCAGTAGTGAGGACAGGGGCTTTAACTATGGCTACACCTTC; cdr3_aa: CASSEDRGFNYGYTF
v_call: TRBV10-3; cdr3_length: 12; clone_size: NA; d_call: NA; j_call: TRBJ2-5; cdr3_nt: TGTGCCATCGCAGGGGTGGGGGAGACCCAGTACTTC; cdr3_aa: CAIAGVGETQYF
v_call: TRBV4-3; cdr3_length: 15; clone_size: once; d_call: NA; j_call: TRBJ2-1; cdr3_nt: TGCGCCAGCAGCCAAGAGCGTGGGGGCTACAATGAGCAGTTCTTC; cdr3_aa: CASSQERGGYNEQFF
v_call: TRBV7-9; cdr3_length: 14; clone_size: NA; d_call: NA; j_call: TRBJ2-2; cdr3_nt: TGTGCCAGCAGCGCGGGACTCCTCGGAGGGAAGCTGTTTTTT; cdr3_aa: CASSAGLLGGKLFF
v_call: TRBV5-1; cdr3_length: 15; clone_size: NA; d_call: NA; j_call: TRBJ2-5; cdr3_nt: TGCGCCAGCAGCTTGGCCGCCGAAGATCAAGAGACCCAGTACTTC; cdr3_aa: CASSLAAEDQETQYF
v_call: TRBV5-4; cdr3_length: 14; clone_size: NA; d_call: NA; j_call: TRBJ2-3; cdr3_nt: TGTGCCAGCAGCTTCCGGCGGAGCACAGATACGCAGTATTTT; cdr3_aa: CASSFRRSTDTQYF
v_call: TRBV5-4; cdr3_length: 14; clone_size: NA; d_call: TRBD1; j_call: TRBJ1-6; cdr3_nt: TGTGCCAGCAGCTTAGACAGGGATAATTCACCCCTCCACTTT; cdr3_aa: CASSLDRDNSPLHF
v_call: TRBV18; cdr3_length: 18; clone_size: NA; d_call: TRBD2; j_call: TRBJ2-1; cdr3_nt: TGTGCCAGCTCACAGACTAGCGGGAGCGGGATTGGGTACAATGAGCAGTTCTTC; cdr3_aa: CASSQTSGSGIGYNEQFF
v_call: TRBV7-9; cdr3_length: 14; clone_size: NA; d_call: NA; j_call: TRBJ1-1; cdr3_nt: TGTGCCAGCACCCTACATCAGGATATGGGTGAAGCTTTCTTT; cdr3_aa: CASTLHQDMGEAFF
v_call: TRBV30; cdr3_length: 16; clone_size: NA; d_call: NA; j_call: TRBJ1-5; cdr3_nt: TGTGCCTGGAGTCCCCTGGGGAGCGCAGTCTATCAGCCCCAGCATTTT; cdr3_aa: CAWSPLGSAVYQPQHF
v_call: TRBV7-2; cdr3_length: 13; clone_size: NA; d_call: NA; j_call: TRBJ2-3; cdr3_nt: TGTGCCAGCAGCTTTACGTACACAGATACGCAGTATTTT; cdr3_aa: CASSFTYTDTQYF
v_call: TRBV19; cdr3_length: 16; clone_size: NA; d_call: TRBD2; j_call: TRBJ2-3; cdr3_nt: TGTGCCAGTAGTGAGGAATCCGGACTAGTCAGAGATACGCAGTATTTT; cdr3_aa: CASSEESGLVRDTQYF
v_call: TRBV20-1; cdr3_length: 15; clone_size: NA; d_call: TRBD1; j_call: TRBJ2-7; cdr3_nt: TGCAGTGCCACGACCCCTAGGACAGGGGCCTACGAGCAGTACTTC; cdr3_aa: CSATTPRTGAYEQYF
v_call: TRBV5-1; cdr3_length: 12; clone_size: NA; d_call: NA; j_call: TRBJ2-2; cdr3_nt: TGCGCCAGCATCTCGGGCGCCGGGGAGCTGTTTTTT; cdr3_aa: CASISGAGELFF
v_call: TRBV20-1; cdr3_length: 11; clone_size: NA; d_call: NA; j_call: TRBJ2-5; cdr3_nt: TGCAGTGCTCCCTGGGGGGAGACCCAGTACTTC; cdr3_aa: CSAPWGETQYF
v_call: TRBV4-3; cdr3_length: 14; clone_size: NA; d_call: NA; j_call: TRBJ1-5; cdr3_nt: TGCGCCAGCAGTCTTCTTCGGGGGAATCAGCCCCAGCATTTT; cdr3_aa: CASSLLRGNQPQHF
v_call: TRBV20-1; cdr3_length: 13; clone_size: NA; d_call: TRBD1; j_call: TRBJ2-7; cdr3_nt: TGCAGTGCTTCCGGGACAGGAGGCTACGAGCAGTACTTC; cdr3_aa: CSASGTGGYEQYF
v_call: TRBV4-3; cdr3_length: 17; clone_size: once; d_call: TRBD2; j_call: TRBJ2-2; cdr3_nt: TGCGCCAGCAGCCTAAGCTTAGCGGGAGATCGGACCGGGGAGCTGTTTTTT; cdr3_aa: CASSLSLAGDRTGELFF
v_call: TRBV3-1; cdr3_length: 11; clone_size: NA; d_call: NA; j_call: TRBJ1-4; cdr3_nt: TGTGCCAGCAGCAAACAGGAAAAACTGTTTTTT; cdr3_aa: CASSKQEKLFF
v_call: TRBV6-6; cdr3_length: 14; clone_size: once; d_call: TRBD1; j_call: TRBJ1-2; cdr3_nt: TGTGCCAGCAGTTCCCCAGGGGGCGACTATGGCTACACCTTC; cdr3_aa: CASSSPGGDYGYTF
v_call: TRBV7-9; cdr3_length: 13; clone_size: NA; d_call: NA; j_call: TRBJ1-3; cdr3_nt: TGTGCCAGCAGCTATGGAGCTGGAAACACCATATATTTT; cdr3_aa: CASSYGAGNTIYF
v_call: TRBV5-6; cdr3_length: 13; clone_size: NA; d_call: NA; j_call: TRBJ2-5; cdr3_nt: TGTGCCAGCAGCTATCAGGGACAAGAGACCCAGTACTTC; cdr3_aa: CASSYQGQETQYF
v_call: TRBV10-3; cdr3_length: 20; clone_size: NA; d_call: NA; j_call: TRBJ2-1; cdr3_nt: TGTGCCACCGCCGCCTATGGTCCTGGCGGTCTGCCGGTAGAGAAGAATGAGCAGTTCTTC; cdr3_aa: CATAAYGPGGLPVEKNEQFF
v_call: TRBV27; cdr3_length: 15; clone_size: NA; d_call: TRBD1; j_call: TRBJ1-4; cdr3_nt: TGTGCCAGCAGTCCGATCATGACAGGGAATGAAAAACTGTTTTTT; cdr3_aa: CASSPIMTGNEKLFF
v_call: TRBV7-2; cdr3_length: 18; clone_size: NA; d_call: TRBD2; j_call: TRBJ2-5; cdr3_nt: TGTGCCAGCAGCTTAGCCGGGACTAGCGGGAGGGCCGGACAGACCCAGTACTTC; cdr3_aa: CASSLAGTSGRAGQTQYF
v_call: TRBV7-9; cdr3_length: 15; clone_size: NA; d_call: TRBD1; j_call: TRBJ1-6; cdr3_nt: TGTGCCAGCAGCTTCGACAGGGCTGATAATTCACCCCTCCACTTT; cdr3_aa: CASSFDRADNSPLHF
v_call: TRBV4-1; cdr3_length: 17; clone_size: NA; d_call: TRBD2; j_call: TRBJ2-3; cdr3_nt: TGCGCCAGCAGCCAAGGGTGGGGTAGCGGGGACACAGATACGCAGTATTTT; cdr3_aa: CASSQGWGSGDTDTQYF
v_call: TRBV14; cdr3_length: 17; clone_size: once; d_call: NA; j_call: TRBJ2-7; cdr3_nt: TGTGCCAGCAGCCAAGATTTTGGGAACGTTAAAACCTTCGAGCAGTACTTC; cdr3_aa: CASSQDFGNVKTFEQYF
v_call: TRBV29-1; cdr3_length: 13; clone_size: NA; d_call: TRBD1; j_call: TRBJ1-2; cdr3_nt: TGCAGCGTTGAAGAGACAGGGGGAGGGGGCTACACCTTC; cdr3_aa: CSVEETGGGGYTF
v_call: TRBV6-5; cdr3_length: 14; clone_size: NA; d_call: TRBD2; j_call: TRBJ2-1; cdr3_nt: TGTGCCAGCAGCCGCCGGGGGGACCGGAGTGAGCAGTTCTTC; cdr3_aa: CASSRRGDRSEQFF
v_call: TRBV23-1; cdr3_length: 18; clone_size: NA; d_call: TRBD2; j_call: TRBJ2-2; cdr3_nt: TGCGCCAGCAGTCAAGACAATCCGGGACTAGAAGCCGGCGGGGAGCTGTTTTTT; cdr3_aa: CASSQDNPGLEAGGELFF
v_call: TRBV4-1; cdr3_length: 16; clone_size: NA; d_call: NA; j_call: TRBJ2-2; cdr3_nt: TGCGCCAGCAGCCAAGGTCTCAAGCGGCCCACCGGGGAGCTGTTTTTT; cdr3_aa: CASSQGLKRPTGELFF
v_call: TRBV20-1; cdr3_length: 14; clone_size: NA; d_call: NA; j_call: TRBJ1-1; cdr3_nt: TGCAGTGCAAGATACAGGGTTGAATCCACTGAAGCTTTCTTT; cdr3_aa: CSARYRVESTEAFF
v_call: TRBV5-1; cdr3_length: 13; clone_size: once; d_call: TRBD2; j_call: TRBJ2-1; cdr3_nt: TGCGCCAGCAGCATACTAGCGGGAGGAGAGCAGTTCTTC; cdr3_aa: CASSILAGGEQFF
v_call: TRBV7-3; cdr3_length: 17; clone_size: NA; d_call: NA; j_call: TRBJ2-1; cdr3_nt: TGTGCCAGCAGCACCAGACCTAGTGGGGGCCGGTGGAATGAGCAGTTCTTC; cdr3_aa: CASSTRPSGGRWNEQFF
v_call: TRBV6-2/TRBV6-3; cdr3_length: 13; clone_size: NA; d_call: NA; j_call: TRBJ1-5; cdr3_nt: TGTGCCAGCAGCCTCTGGGGCAATCAGCCCCAGCATTTT; cdr3_aa: CASSLWGNQPQHF
v_call: TRBV27; cdr3_length: 16; clone_size: NA; d_call: NA; j_call: TRBJ2-5; cdr3_nt: TGTGCCAGCAGCCGAGGAGTTAGGCTAGGCCAAGAGACCCAGTACTTC; cdr3_aa: CASSRGVRLGQETQYF
v_call: TRBV7-2; cdr3_length: 14; clone_size: NA; d_call: NA; j_call: TRBJ2-7; cdr3_nt: TGTGCCAGCAGACAGGGACTAAACCGCTACGAGCAGTACTTC; cdr3_aa: CASRQGLNRYEQYF
v_call: TRBV10-2; cdr3_length: 15; clone_size: NA; d_call: NA; j_call: TRBJ1-5; cdr3_nt: TGCGCCAGCAGTGAAAGGTCAGAGAGCAATCAGCCCCAGCATTTT; cdr3_aa: CASSERSESNQPQHF
v_call: TRBV7-2; cdr3_length: 14; clone_size: NA; d_call: NA; j_call: TRBJ2-1; cdr3_nt: TGTGCCAGCAGCTTCGGCGACGTGGTGAATGAGCAGTTCTTC; cdr3_aa: CASSFGDVVNEQFF
v_call: TRBV6-5; cdr3_length: 14; clone_size: NA; d_call: NA; j_call: TRBJ1-2; cdr3_nt: TGTGCCAGCAGTTACCCCCGGACCATGCGGCGCTACACCTTC; cdr3_aa: CASSYPRTMRRYTF
v_call: TRBV7-2; cdr3_length: 12; clone_size: NA; d_call: NA; j_call: TRBJ1-2; cdr3_nt: TGTGCCAGCAGCTTAGAAAGGGTTGGCTACACCTTC; cdr3_aa: CASSLERVGYTF